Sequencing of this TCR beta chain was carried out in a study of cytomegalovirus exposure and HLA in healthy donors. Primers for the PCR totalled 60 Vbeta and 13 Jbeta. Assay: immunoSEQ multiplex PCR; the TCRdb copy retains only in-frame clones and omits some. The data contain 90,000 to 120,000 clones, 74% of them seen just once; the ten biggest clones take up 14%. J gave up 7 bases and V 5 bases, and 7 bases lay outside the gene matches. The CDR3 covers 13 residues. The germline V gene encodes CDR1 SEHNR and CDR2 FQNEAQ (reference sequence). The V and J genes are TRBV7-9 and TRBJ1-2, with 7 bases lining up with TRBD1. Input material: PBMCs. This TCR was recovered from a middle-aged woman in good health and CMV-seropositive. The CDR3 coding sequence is TGTGCCAGCAGCCGCGACAGGGTTGCTGGCTACACCTTC. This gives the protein CASSRDRVAGYTF.